This T cell receptor beta chain was recorded in a study of blood T cell repertoires in COVID-19. In the study overall: Material from acute and convalescent COVID-19 was sourced from the United States, Italy and Spain. From T cells, B-cell-depleted T cells, or PBMCs came the material, which was cDNA or gDNA.

Original handling: Reference gene primer amplification yielded estimated nucleated cell counts. The protocol was immunoSEQ multiplex PCR, while the TCRdb copy is restricted to in-frame clones and leaves out a portion. The V and J calls and clone size were taken over from that table, and D and trimming were inferred from the DNA. The table lists about 240,000 clones, roughly four fifths of them singletons. The CDR3 has 15 amino acids. Germline V lookup: CDR1 MNHNY, CDR2 SVGAGI (reference sequence). V shed 6 bases and J shed 4 bases, with 16 bases lying between them. Material: peripheral blood. The V call is TRBV6-6, the J call TRBJ1-5; a possible D gene is TRBD1 (5 bases). This clonotype was sampled from a woman aged 70-85 years with acute or convalescent COVID-19. CDR3 in amino acids: CASSQGALGNQPQHF. The CDR3, as DNA: TGTGCCAGCAGCCAAGGGGCCCTGGGGAATCAGCCCCAGCATTTT.